The entry below gives a single T cell receptor beta chain sequence along with its context. Germline CDR1 is SGHRS and CDR2 is YFSETQ. J gave up 0 bases and V 3 bases, and 8 bases lay outside the gene matches. This CDR3 is 17 amino acids long. PCR amplification relied on 60 Vbeta primers (plus 13 Jbeta primers). TCRdb's copy holds only in-frame clones and misses some; the assay was immunoSEQ multiplex PCR. The sample includes about 160,000 clones, approximately 79% of them seen just once. These data belong to a study of cytomegalovirus exposure and HLA in healthy donors. The V and J genes are TRBV5-1 and TRBJ1-3; 8 bases match TRBD1. Source material: PBMCs. This receptor was taken from a man aged 55 to 70 in good health and CMV-seronegative. This CDR3 is CASSSETGANSGNTIYF. The CDR3 bases are TGCGCCAGCAGCTCGGAGACAGGGGCCAACTCTGGAAACACCATATATTTT.